This T cell receptor beta chain came from a study of shared T cell receptors in the human thymus. Per the germline V gene, CDR1 is SGHRS and CDR2 is YFSETQ. Trimming cost V 1 base and J 0 bases, with 8 bases left between them. This CDR3 has 15 amino acids. Only in-frame clones appear in the TCRdb table, and some are missing; sequencing was by immunoSEQ multiplex PCR. The sample shows some 700,000 clones, 70% to 90% of them seen only once. These same records also appear under a second study, on human thymus T cells. That work adds: Related studies noted strongly shared thymic repertoires across unrelated people.

The specimen was thymocytes. The sequence derives from a girl less than two years old with a congenital heart defect. This chain links TRBV5-1 with TRBJ2-1; D ambiguous. The CDR3 is CASSLRYSSYNEQFF. CDR3 DNA: TGCGCCAGCAGCTTGCGGTATAGCTCCTACAATGAGCAGTTCTTC.